The 26 T cell receptor beta chains listed next were all sequenced from one sample in a study of neurological immune-mediated disorders. One entry per CDR3 protein, called by TCRdb with MiXCR from the 5' RACE reads. The sample includes tens of thousands of distinct CDR3 sequences, approximately 4% of them seen just once. The specimen was PBMCs. All receptors derive from a woman between 45 and 60 years old with multiple sclerosis.

There are a few counts of this clonotype. V and J are TRBV12-3 or TRBV12-4 and TRBJ2-1; 10 bases map to TRBD2. V was clipped by 7 bases and J by 4 bases; unmatched bases: 1. The CDR3 is 13 residues long. As DNA, the CDR3 is TGTGCCAGCAATAGCGGGGGGTACAATGAGCAGTTCTTC. Translating gives CASNSGGYNEQFF.

This clonotype was observed at least ten times. The chain employs TRBV6-5 and TRBJ2-3, with TRBD2 identical over 15 bases. V shed 6 bases, J shed 3 bases, and the junction held 4 bases outside the gene matches. The CDR3 is made up of 16 amino acids. The germline V gene has CDR1 MNHEY and CDR2 SVGAGI. The CDR3 DNA reads as TGTGCCAGCAGCCCCGGGACTAGCGGGGGGACAGATACGCAGTATTTT. Residues: CASSPGTSGGTDTQYF.

This clonotype was counted many times. The gene calls are TRBV24-1 and TRBJ2-5; D unclear. V gave up 8 bases and J gave up 5 bases, with 14 bases separating them. CDR3 length: 13 amino acids. Germline V gene lookup returns CDR1 KGHDR and CDR2 SFDVKD. The CDR3 sequence: CATNQRAGETQYF. CDR3 DNA: TGTGCCACCAATCAACGGGCTGGGGAGACCCAGTACTTC.

This clonotype was detected many times. This chain joins TRBV27 and TRBJ2-3, with a tentative D call TRBD2 (6 bases). The CDR3 loop spans 14 amino acids. The germline V gene has CDR1 MNHEY and CDR2 SMNVEV (reference sequence). The V end lost 7 bases, the J end lost 0 bases, and 11 bases lay between the germline ends. Here the CDR3 reads CASIGGASTDTQYF. The CDR3 region has the DNA TGTGCCAGCATTGGCGGGGCTAGCACAGATACGCAGTATTTT.

This clonotype was counted ten times or more. V usage is TRBV3-1 and J usage is TRBJ1-4; D remains ambiguous. The CDR3 sequence is 15 residues long. Looked up from germline, CDR1 is LGHDT and CDR2 is YNNKEL (reference sequence). Trimming removed 4 bases from V and 7 bases from J, with 16 bases in between. CDR3 sequence (DNA): TGTGCCAGCAGCCCCAGGAGATGGGCTAGTGAAAAACTGTTTTTT. Its translation is CASSPRRWASEKLFF.

This clonotype was observed once. V usage is TRBV7-8 and J usage is TRBJ2-7, with 8 bases that match TRBD2. Germline values: CDR1 SGHVS, CDR2 FQNEAQ. J lost 9 bases, V lost 1 base, and 14 bases had no gene match. The CDR3 is 16 residues long. The CDR3 region is CASSLDYGGGIPPQYF. The CDR3 DNA is TGTGCCAGCAGCTTAGATTACGGCGGGGGGATCCCCCCGCAGTACTTC.

At least ten counts were recorded for this clonotype. The chain links TRBV15 to TRBJ2-7, with a possible D match to TRBD1 (6 bases). This CDR3 comprises 12 residues. Trimming removed 3 bases at V and 4 bases at J, with 7 bases between. Germline CDR1 LNHNV, CDR2 YYDKDF (reference sequence). CDR3: CATSSRGYEQYF. The CDR3 DNA is TGTGCCACCAGCAGCAGGGGATACGAGCAGTACTTC.

This clonotype was counted ten times or more. The chain employs TRBV15 and TRBJ1-5; D perhaps matches TRBD1 (5 bases). V shed 5 bases and J shed 1 base, with 9 bases lying between them. Looked up from germline, CDR1 is LNHNV and CDR2 is YYDKDF (reference sequence). The CDR3 covers 14 residues. Written as DNA, the CDR3 is TGTGCCACCAGCTGGGGGGGAAGCAATCAGCCCCAGCATTTT. Translating gives CATSWGGSNQPQHF.

This clonotype was seen at least ten times. The chain joins TRBV4-3 to TRBJ1-2; perhaps TRBD1 as D (5 bases). V lost 1 base and J 2 bases, leaving 11 bases between the germline ends. From germline, CDR1 is LGHNA and CDR2 YSLEER. The CDR3 contains 15 residues. The CDR3 coding sequence is TGCGCCAGCAGCCAAGTCGGAGGGACCAACTATGGCTACACCTTC. This encodes CASSQVGGTNYGYTF.

This clonotype was recorded at least ten times. The junction shows a germline mismatch at one end, possibly a read error. The chain employs TRBV5-1 and TRBJ2-4; tentatively, D is TRBD1 (5 bases). Germline V gene data show CDR1 as SGHRS and CDR2 as YFSETQ. The CDR3 runs 18 residues. CDR3 protein: CASSLSVYEGQDTPDRVF. The CDR3 coding sequence is TGCGCCAGCAGCTTATCCGTGTATGAAGGGCAGGACACCCCGGATCGGGTCTTC. Variable domain in full (rest from reference TRBV5-1 and TRBJ2-4): KAGVTQTPRYLIKTRGQQVTLSCSPISGHRSVSWYQQTPGQGLQFLFEYFSETQRNKGNFPGRFSGRQFSNSRSEMNVSTLELGDSALYLCASSLSVYEGQDTPDRVFGAGTRLSVL.

This clonotype has a count of ten or more. The genes are TRBV5-1 and TRBJ2-2; unclear D gene. The CDR3 consists of 15 residues. Germline loops: CDR1 SGHRS, CDR2 YFSETQ. Trimming removed 0 bases at V and 4 bases at J, with 10 bases between. The CDR3 sequence is CASSLAPQATGELFF. The CDR3 coding sequence is TGCGCCAGCAGCTTGGCCCCCCAGGCCACCGGGGAGCTGTTTTTT.

This clonotype occurred many times. V and J are TRBV5-1 and TRBJ2-3; 7 bases align to TRBD2. With 0 bases clipped from V and 0 bases from J, the junction kept 4 bases outside the gene matches. This CDR3 spans 16 amino acids. The V gene's germline CDR1 is SGHRS and CDR2 YFSETQ. CDR3 protein: CASSLGDGGSTDTQYF. In DNA, the CDR3 is TGCGCCAGCAGCTTGGGCGACGGGGGGAGCACAGATACGCAGTATTTT.

This clonotype was found many times. The chain recombines TRBV12-3 or TRBV12-4 with TRBJ1-5; unclear D gene. The CDR3 has 13 residues. V lost 6 bases to trimming and J lost 7 bases, with 13 bases between them. The CDR3 sequence is CASREMDRQPQHF. CDR3 bases: TGTGCCAGCAGAGAGATGGACCGGCAGCCCCAGCATTTT.

This clonotype appeared many times. The chain recombines TRBV4-3 with TRBJ1-5; D unresolved. This CDR3 is 14 amino acids long. The V gene's germline CDR1 is LGHNA and CDR2 YSLEER. Trimming took off 3 bases at V and 4 bases at J, with 10 bases between the two ends. The CDR3 DNA reads as TGCGCCAGCAGCCACGGCTCCGGGAATCAGCCCCAGCATTTT. This translates into CASSHGSGNQPQHF.

The sample holds many counts of this clonotype. The chain is built from TRBV7-2 and TRBJ2-7, with 8 bases identical to TRBD2. CDR3 size: 16 residues. Germline V CDR1 and CDR2: SGHTA, FQGNSA. Trimming at V came to 2 bases and at J to 4 bases, leaving 10 bases not matched to a gene. As DNA, the CDR3 is TGTGCCAGCAGCTTAAACGCGGGACTAGGGTTATACGAGCAGTACTTC. It codes for CASSLNAGLGLYEQYF.

V is TRBV28 and J is TRBJ1-3; tentatively, D is TRBD1 (5 bases). This CDR3 has 15 amino acids. Between the trimmed V and J ends, which lost 2 bases and 8 bases, there was a span of 16 bases. Germline values: CDR1 MDHEN, CDR2 SYDVKM. The CDR3 DNA reads as TGTGCCAGCAGTTTAAGCAGGGCCGGGCGAGACACCATATATTTT. Its translation: CASSLSRAGRDTIYF.

Many counts were recorded for this clonotype. The J gene is TRBJ2-2, the V gene TRBV5-1; D gene ambiguous. Trimming removed 2 bases at V and 4 bases at J, with 3 bases between. The CDR3 consists of 12 residues. Germline CDR1 is SGHRS and CDR2 is YFSETQ. The CDR3 is CASSFATGELFF. The CDR3 DNA reads TGCGCCAGCAGCTTCGCCACCGGGGAGCTGTTTTTT.

This clonotype has ten or more counts. The chain carries TRBV19 and TRBJ2-7; TRBD1 matches at 10 bases. This CDR3 contains 14 residues. The junction had 6 bases not matched to a gene; V was cut back by 4 bases and J by 6 bases. CDR1 and CDR2 (germline): LNHDA, SQIVND (reference sequence). CDR3 sequence: CASSTLGTGVEQYF. The CDR3 coding sequence is TGTGCCAGTAGTACACTCGGGACAGGGGTCGAGCAGTACTTC.

This clonotype occurred many times. The chain is built from TRBV3-1 and TRBJ1-1; no reliable D call. Trimming cost V 0 bases and J 0 bases, with 5 bases left between them. The CDR3 spans 14 residues. Looked up from germline, CDR1 is LGHDT and CDR2 is YNNKEL (reference sequence). The CDR3 loop reads CASSQDWVNTEAFF. The CDR3 DNA follows: TGTGCCAGCAGCCAAGATTGGGTGAACACTGAAGCTTTCTTT.

This clonotype has a count of ten or more. The V and J genes are TRBV6-6 and TRBJ2-7, with 9 bases that match TRBD1. After removal of 1 base from V and 4 bases from J, the junction contained 8 bases not matched to a gene. This CDR3 spans 16 amino acids. CDR1 and CDR2 from the germline V gene are MNHNY and SVGAGI (reference sequence). The CDR3 protein is CASSYFSGQGLYEQYF. The CDR3 nucleotides are TGTGCCAGCAGTTACTTTTCGGGACAGGGATTGTACGAGCAGTACTTC.

This clonotype has ten or more counts. V and J are TRBV7-9 and TRBJ1-2, with no clear D. CDR3 size: 14 residues. The V and J ends lost 0 bases and 8 bases respectively, with 13 bases between them. CDR1 is SEHNR and CDR2 is FQNEAQ in the germline V gene (reference sequence). DNA of the CDR3: TGTGCCAGCAGCTTAGCAGGGCCTAACATCGGCTACACCTTC. Its translation is CASSLAGPNIGYTF.

This chain links TRBV6-2 or TRBV6-3 with TRBJ1-1; 9 nucleotides agree with TRBD1. This CDR3 is built from 14 residues. The germline CDR1 and CDR2 sequences are MNHEY and SVGEGT. V was clipped by 4 bases and J by 4 bases; unmatched bases: 4. Here the CDR3 reads CASSLQGASTEAFF. CDR3 DNA sequence: TGTGCCAGCAGTTTACAGGGGGCTAGCACTGAAGCTTTCTTT.

This clonotype was seen at least ten times. The V gene is TRBV5-6, the J gene TRBJ2-7; the D gene is possibly TRBD1 (6 bases). The germline V and J ends were trimmed by 0 bases and 0 bases, with 10 bases remaining between them. Germline V lookup: CDR1 SGHDT, CDR2 YYEEEE. The CDR3 loop spans 15 amino acids. This chain's CDR3 is CASSLVGGSSYEQYF. CDR3 bases: TGTGCCAGCAGCTTGGTAGGGGGAAGCTCCTACGAGCAGTACTTC. Supplemented by reference TRBV5-6 and TRBJ2-7, the full variable domain reads DAGVTQSPTHLIKTRGQQVTLRCSPKSGHDTVSWYQQALGQGPQFIFQYYEEEERQRGNFPDRFSGHQFPNYSSELNVNALLLGDSALYLCASSLVGGSSYEQYFGPGTRLTVT.

This clonotype has ten or more counts. The chain has TRBV5-1 and TRBJ2-7, with TRBD2 identical over 11 bases. V gave up 2 bases and J gave up 5 bases; unmatched junction bases: 6. CDR3 length equals 15 residues. CDR1 and CDR2 from the germline V gene are SGHRS and YFSETQ. The CDR3 sequence: CASSLLAGDRDEQYF. The CDR3 DNA is TGCGCCAGCAGCTTACTAGCGGGGGACAGGGACGAGCAGTACTTC.

There are many counts of this clonotype. The chain has TRBV18 and TRBJ2-2; 8 nucleotides match TRBD2. The CDR3 sequence is 17 residues long. V was pared by 3 bases and J by 5 bases, with 11 bases of the junction left unmatched. Germline lookup yields CDR1 KGHSH and CDR2 LQKENI. Here the CDR3 DNA reads TGTGCCAGCTCACCGGATAGCGGGGTCGTGACGACCGGGGAGCTGTTTTTT. Translating it yields CASSPDSGVVTTGELFF.

This clonotype occurred many times. The chain carries TRBV12-3 or TRBV12-4 and TRBJ1-1; no definite D call. This CDR3 is built from 13 residues. Trimming stripped 6 bases from V and 4 bases from J, with 12 bases between. The CDR3 nucleotides are TGTGCCAGCAGGCCAAGGCAGCGCACTGAAGCTTTCTTT. Translated, it gives CASRPRQRTEAFF.